The present T cell receptor beta chain was sequenced within a study of blood T cell repertoires in COVID-19. Study as a whole: Spain, Italy and the United States supplied samples that represented acute and convalescent COVID-19. From T cells, B-cell-depleted T cells, or PBMCs came the material, which was cDNA or gDNA.

Some clones are missing from TCRdb's copy, which holds only in-frame ones; the method was immunoSEQ multiplex PCR. The sample contains around 280,000 clones, approximately 83% of which appear only once. The CDR3 length is 17 residues. Sequenced: peripheral blood. The receptor's source is a woman in her 30s who had recovered from COVID-19. This sequence joins TRBV21-1 and TRBJ2-5; the table's TRBD1 call for D was not verified on the DNA. TRBV21-1 is an annotated pseudogene. CDR3 sequence: CASSIPGPLRGSGTQYF. As DNA, the CDR3 is TGTGCCAGCAGCATTCCTGGTCCGCTAAGGGGGTCTGGGACCCAGTACTTC.